The 28 T cell receptor beta chains below all came from one sample that was sequenced in a study of cytomegalovirus exposure and HLA in healthy donors. The PCR ran on 60 Vbeta and 13 Jbeta primers. TCRdb keeps only in-frame clones here, not all; method: immunoSEQ multiplex PCR. Counted here are approximately 89,000 clones, about three fifths occurring once; the ten biggest clones make up 5.5%. The sequencing input was PBMCs. These TCRs come from a woman aged 25 to 39 in good health and CMV-seropositive.

This clone was seen a handful of times. This chain links TRBV5-1 with TRBJ2-3, with 8 bases matching TRBD1. Looked up from germline, CDR1 is SGHRS and CDR2 is YFSETQ. The CDR3 extends over 15 amino acids. The V and J ends lost 4 bases and 4 bases, in that order; junction bases with no gene match: 8. The DNA for the CDR3 is TGCGCCAGCAGCCTGTGGACAGGGTCCGCAGATACGCAGTATTTT. Protein: CASSLWTGSADTQYF. The full variable domain, its missing parts supplied by reference TRBV5-1 and TRBJ2-3, is KAGVTQTPRYLIKTRGQQVTLSCSPISGHRSVSWYQQTPGQGLQFLFEYFSETQRNKGNFPGRFSGRQFSNSRSEMNVSTLELGDSALYLCASSLWTGSADTQYFGPGTRLTVL.

This rearrangement joins TRBV7-9 to TRBJ1-2; perhaps TRBD1 as D (5 bases). There are 13 residues in the CDR3. The V gene's germline CDR1 is SEHNR and CDR2 FQNEAQ (reference sequence). V dropped 4 bases and J dropped 1 base, with 7 bases sitting between them. The CDR3 bases are TGTGCCAGCAGCTACGACAGTAACTATGGCTACACCTTC. Amino acids: CASSYDSNYGYTF. Looking up the rest from reference TRBV7-9 and TRBJ1-2 gives the full variable domain: DTGVSQNPRHKITKRGQNVTFRCDPISEHNRLYWYRQTLGQGPEFLTYFQNEAQLEKSRLLSDRFSAERPKGSFSTLEIQRTEQGDSAMYLCASSYDSNYGYTFGSGTRLTVV.

This clone was counted once. The V call is TRBV21-1, the J call TRBJ1-4; the listed D gene, TRBD1, was not tested against the DNA. TRBV21-1 has pseudogene status. The CDR3 covers 15 residues. The CDR3 reads CASSEGQGILEKLFF. In DNA form, the CDR3 reads TGTGCCAGCAGCGAAGGACAGGGAATCTTAGAAAAACTGTTTTTT.

This chain uses TRBV2 with TRBJ2-4, with 13 positions matching TRBD2. This CDR3 comprises 19 residues. Per germline, CDR1 SNHLY and CDR2 FYNNEI. J was trimmed by 6 bases and V by 0 bases; bases with no gene match: 11. CDR3 DNA: TGTGCCAGCAGTGAAGCCCCCGCGGGACTAGCGGGGTCAGGAAACATTCAGTACTTC. This gives the protein CASSEAPAGLAGSGNIQYF.

The chain combines TRBV18 with TRBJ2-5; D not resolved. V lost 4 bases and J 2 bases, leaving 5 bases between the germline ends. Germline CDR1 KGHSH, CDR2 LQKENI. The CDR3 spans 12 residues. CDR3 protein: CASSRVQETQYF. CDR3 sequence (DNA): TGTGCCAGCTCACGCGTACAAGAGACCCAGTACTTC.

Concerning this clone: An end of the junction differs from the germline gene, which may be a read error. V and J are TRBV9 and TRBJ1-5; D possibly corresponds to TRBD1 (5 bases). This CDR3 is built from 13 residues. Germline V CDR1 and CDR2: SGDLS, YYNGEE. The DNA for the CDR3 is TGTGCCAGCAGCGCGTGGGGCAATCGGCCCCAGCATTTT. Protein sequence: CASSAWGNRPQHF.

The J gene is TRBJ2-7, the V gene TRBV9, with 9 bases that match TRBD2. The CDR3 covers 16 residues. The junction had 9 bases not matched to a gene; V was cut back by 3 bases and J by 2 bases. The germline gives CDR1 SGDLS, CDR2 YYNGEE. CDR3 in amino acids: CASSATGSGGTYEQYF. CDR3 DNA: TGTGCCAGCAGCGCCACCGGGAGCGGGGGGACCTACGAGCAGTACTTC.

This chain uses TRBV7-9 with TRBJ1-2; D is unclear. V was clipped by 4 bases and J by 4 bases, with 13 bases between them. Germline V gene lookup returns CDR1 SEHNR and CDR2 FQNEAQ (reference sequence). This CDR3 comprises 14 residues. This CDR3 is CASSSSYDFYGYTF. In DNA, the CDR3 is TGTGCCAGCAGCTCATCATACGACTTCTATGGCTACACCTTC.

This clone turned up a few times. This chain uses TRBV6-1 with TRBJ1-5; a possible D gene is TRBD1 (5 bases). The germline gives CDR1 MNHNS, CDR2 SASEGT. There are 13 residues in the CDR3. Trimming took 5 bases from V and 5 from J, leaving 10 bases between them. The chain's CDR3 is CASSRSRDQPQHF. The CDR3 DNA is TGTGCCAGCAGTCGGTCCAGGGATCAGCCCCAGCATTTT.

The V and J genes are TRBV28 and TRBJ1-1; D may be TRBD1 (6 bases). Trimming took 1 base from V and 8 from J, leaving 11 bases between them. Germline V gene data show CDR1 as MDHEN and CDR2 as SYDVKM. This CDR3 comprises 13 residues. The CDR3 region has the DNA TGTGCCAGCAGTTTATTCAGACAGGAAGAAGCTTTCTTT. This translates into CASSLFRQEEAFF.

The CDR3: CASSESFGKLFF. CDR3 nucleotide sequence: TGTGCCAGCAGCGAGAGCTTCGGAAAACTGTTTTTT. The rearrangement links TRBV7-9 to TRBJ1-4; D is uncertain. The CDR3 length is 12 residues. Germline values: CDR1 SEHNR, CDR2 FQNEAQ (reference sequence). Trimming took 5 bases from V and 10 from J, leaving 11 bases between them.

This chain uses TRBV5-8 with TRBJ2-1; TRBD1 agrees at 9 bases. Unmatched junction bases numbered 1, after V lost 0 bases and J lost 0 bases. The CDR3 runs to 16 residues. Germline V gene lookup returns CDR1 SGHTS and CDR2 YDEGEE. CDR3 residues: CASSLGTGVSYNEQFF. CDR3 DNA sequence: TGTGCCAGCAGCTTGGGGACAGGGGTCTCCTACAATGAGCAGTTCTTC.

The chain has TRBV6-1 and TRBJ2-7; D uncertain. Trimming shortened V by 0 bases and J by 9 bases, and 15 bases separated the two germline ends. From germline, CDR1 is MNHNS and CDR2 SASEGT. The CDR3 consists of 14 residues. In DNA, the CDR3 is TGTGCCAGCAGTGAAGCTGCGGTCACTGGCGGGCAGTACTTC. It specifies CASSEAAVTGGQYF.

The chain has TRBV7-2 and TRBJ1-5; 7 bases map to TRBD1. The germline gives CDR1 SGHTA, CDR2 FQGNSA. J was trimmed by 4 bases and V by 5 bases; bases with no gene match: 8. The length of the CDR3 is 15 residues. CDR3 in amino acids: CASSRLGQLNQPQHF. Written as DNA, the CDR3 is TGTGCCAGCAGCCGCTTGGGACAGTTGAATCAGCCCCAGCATTTT.

The gene calls are TRBV28 and TRBJ1-6, with 7 positions matching TRBD1. The CDR3 length is 13 residues. From germline, CDR1 is MDHEN and CDR2 SYDVKM. V dropped 10 bases and J dropped 7; count of bases not matched to a gene: 7. The CDR3 DNA follows: TGTGCCATCAACCGGGACAGCAATTCACCCCTCCACTTT. Translation gives CAINRDSNSPLHF.

The chain combines TRBV21-1 with TRBJ1-3. TRBV21-1 is a listed pseudogene. The CDR3 is made up of 15 amino acids. The CDR3 nucleotides are TGTGCCAGCAGCGGAGACGGCGTGAATGGAAACACCATATATTTT. Amino acids: CASSGDGVNGNTIYF.

This clone turned up a few times. The chain carries TRBV30 and TRBJ1-2, with D maybe TRBD1 (6 bases). Germline lookup yields CDR1 GTSNPN and CDR2 SVGIG (reference sequence). The CDR3 extends over 13 amino acids. Deletions cut 2 bases from V and 2 bases from J, with 9 bases between. CDR3 protein: CAWSRGQNYGYTF. The CDR3 DNA reads as TGTGCCTGGAGTAGAGGACAGAACTATGGCTACACCTTC.

Comments on this clone: A read error may produce the germline difference seen at one junction end. The V call is TRBV7-6, the J call TRBJ2-3; 10 positions match TRBD2. Germline V gene lookup returns CDR1 SGHVS and CDR2 FNYEAQ. This CDR3 contains 15 residues. CDR3: CASSLAGASTDTQYF. The CDR3 coding sequence is TGTGCCAGCAGCCTAGCGGGGGCTAGCACAGATACGCAGTATTTT.

The rearrangement joins TRBV4-2 to TRBJ2-2; D unclear. Per germline, CDR1 LGHNA and CDR2 YNFKEQ. V was trimmed by 1 base and J by 0 bases, leaving 9 bases between them. The CDR3 runs 16 residues. The CDR3 bases are TGTGCCAGCAGCCAAGCCAGTATTACGAACACCGGGGAGCTGTTTTTT. It specifies CASSQASITNTGELFF.

The V gene is TRBV10-3, the J gene TRBJ2-2; 12 nucleotides agree with TRBD1. V shed 4 bases and J 2 bases; nucleotides not matched to a gene: 2. The CDR3 runs to 16 residues. Germline V gene data show CDR1 as ENHRY and CDR2 as SYGVKD. The CDR3 DNA reads TGTGCCATCAGTGTTGGGACAGGGGGCAACACCGGGGAGCTGTTTTTT. This codes for CAISVGTGGNTGELFF.

The chain combines TRBV11-3 with TRBJ1-3, with D unresolved. V shed 5 bases and J shed 0 bases, with 20 bases lying between them. From germline, CDR1 is SGHNT and CDR2 YENEEA. The CDR3 has 18 amino acids. The CDR3 DNA reads as TGTGCCAGCAGCCTAGCCCGGCTTGCCGGCGGCTCTGGAAACACCATATATTTT. Protein sequence: CASSLARLAGGSGNTIYF.

The V and J genes are TRBV7-2 and TRBJ2-7; the match to TRBD1 covers 9 bases. Germline-derived CDR1 and CDR2 are SGHTA and FQGNSA. The ends lost 5 bases at V and 2 bases at J; junction bases unmatched: 4. The length of the CDR3 is 14 residues. The CDR3 coding sequence is TGTGCCAGCAGCCTCGGGACAGGGCCCTACGAGCAGTACTTC. Protein sequence: CASSLGTGPYEQYF.

The chain employs TRBV6-5 and TRBJ1-1; D unresolved. Trimming shortened V by 2 bases and J by 1 base, and 8 bases separated the two germline ends. This CDR3 spans 14 amino acids. Germline CDR1 and CDR2: MNHEY and SVGAGI. CDR3 loop: CASSYGQRNTEAFF. CDR3 DNA: TGTGCCAGCAGTTACGGGCAGAGGAACACTGAAGCTTTCTTT.

The chain has TRBV13 and TRBJ2-1; D not certain. The CDR3 is made up of 13 amino acids. Per the germline V gene, CDR1 is PRHDT and CDR2 is FYEKMQ (reference sequence). V lost 1 base and J 8 bases, leaving 9 bases between the germline ends. The CDR3 DNA reads TGTGCCAGCAGCTTAGAACTACTCCATGAGCAGTTCTTC. Encoded protein: CASSLELLHEQFF.

This chain joins TRBV7-2 and TRBJ2-1; 13 bases match TRBD2. Germline V gives CDR1 SGHTA, CDR2 FQGNSA. The CDR3 spans 15 residues. After removal of 7 bases from V and 7 bases from J, the junction contained 7 bases not matched to a gene. Here the CDR3 reads CASKATSGGTNEQFF. The CDR3 coding sequence is TGTGCCAGCAAGGCGACTAGCGGGGGGACAAATGAGCAGTTCTTC.

The chain has TRBV6-1 and TRBJ1-3; weak D call: TRBD1 (6 bases). The CDR3 spans 15 residues. V was trimmed by 6 bases and J by 0 bases, leaving 12 bases between them. The V gene's germline CDR1 is MNHNS and CDR2 SASEGT. Here the CDR3 reads CASRTTGSSGNTIYF. DNA for the CDR3: TGTGCCAGCAGGACAACAGGGAGCTCTGGAAACACCATATATTTT.

The chain combines TRBV11-2 with TRBJ1-1; tentatively, D is TRBD1 (6 bases). This CDR3 has 12 amino acids. In germline, CDR1 is SGHAT, CDR2 FQNNGV. V was trimmed by 5 bases and J by 10 bases, leaving 14 bases between them. For the CDR3, the DNA is TGTGCCAGCAGCCCCAGACGAGGGGGAGCTTTCTTT. Its protein product is CASSPRRGGAFF.

About this clone: An end of the junction differs from the germline gene, which may be a read error. The chain joins TRBV2 to TRBJ2-3, with D tentatively TRBD2 (6 bases). The germline CDR1 and CDR2 sequences are SNHLY and FYNNEI. The CDR3 loop spans 15 amino acids. CDR3 residues: CASSAAGISTNTQYF. The CDR3 nucleotides read TGTGCCAGCAGTGCGGCGGGAATCAGCACAAATACGCAGTATTTT.